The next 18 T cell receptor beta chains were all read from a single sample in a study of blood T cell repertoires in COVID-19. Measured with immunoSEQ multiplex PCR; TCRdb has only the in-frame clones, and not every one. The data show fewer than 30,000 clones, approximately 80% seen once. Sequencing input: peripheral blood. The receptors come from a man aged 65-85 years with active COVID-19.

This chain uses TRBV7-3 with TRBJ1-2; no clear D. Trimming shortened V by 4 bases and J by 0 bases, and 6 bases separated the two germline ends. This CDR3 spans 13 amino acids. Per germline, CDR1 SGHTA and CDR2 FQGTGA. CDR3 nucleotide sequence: TGTGCCAGCAGCTCTACAGCTAACTATGGCTACACCTTC. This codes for CASSSTANYGYTF.

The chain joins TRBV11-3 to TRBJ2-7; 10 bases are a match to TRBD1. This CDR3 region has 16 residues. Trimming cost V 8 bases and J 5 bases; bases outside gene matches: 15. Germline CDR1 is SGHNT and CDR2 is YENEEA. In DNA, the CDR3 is TGTGCCAGCCCGAATGCCCGGGACAGGGGTTGCGACGAGCAGTACTTC. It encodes CASPNARDRGCDEQYF. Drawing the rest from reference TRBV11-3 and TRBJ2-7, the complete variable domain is EAGVVQSPRYKIIEKKQPVAFWCNPISGHNTLYWYLQNLGQGPELLIRYENEEAVDDSQLPKDRFSAERLKGVDSTLKIQPAELGDSAVYLCASPNARDRGCDEQYFGPGTRLTVT.

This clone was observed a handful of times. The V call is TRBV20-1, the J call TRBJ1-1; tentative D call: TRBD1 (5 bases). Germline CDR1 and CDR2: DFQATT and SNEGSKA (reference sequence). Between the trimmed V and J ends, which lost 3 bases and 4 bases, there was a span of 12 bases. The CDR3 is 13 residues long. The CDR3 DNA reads TGCAGTGCTAGTTACAGGAGGGGCACTGAAGCTTTCTTT. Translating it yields CSASYRRGTEAFF.

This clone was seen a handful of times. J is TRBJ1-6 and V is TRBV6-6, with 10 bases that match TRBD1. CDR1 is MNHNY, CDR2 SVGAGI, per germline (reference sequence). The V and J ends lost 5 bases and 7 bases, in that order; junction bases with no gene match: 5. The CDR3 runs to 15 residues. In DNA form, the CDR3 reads TGTGCCAGCAGTCCCGGGACAGGGGTCAATTCACCCCTCCACTTT. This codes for CASSPGTGVNSPLHF.

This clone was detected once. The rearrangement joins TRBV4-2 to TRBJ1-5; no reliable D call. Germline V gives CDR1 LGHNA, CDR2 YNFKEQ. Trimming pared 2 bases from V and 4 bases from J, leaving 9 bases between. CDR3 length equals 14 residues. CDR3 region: CASSQMGGNQPQHF. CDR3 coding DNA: TGTGCCAGCAGCCAAATGGGAGGGAATCAGCCCCAGCATTTT.

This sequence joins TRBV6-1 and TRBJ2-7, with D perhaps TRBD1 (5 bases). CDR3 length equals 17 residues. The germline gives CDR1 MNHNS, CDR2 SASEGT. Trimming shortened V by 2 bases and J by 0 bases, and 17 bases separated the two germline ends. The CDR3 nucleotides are TGTGCCAGCAGTGAAATTTCTCAGGGCTTCATCTCCTACGAGCAGTACTTC. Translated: CASSEISQGFISYEQYF.

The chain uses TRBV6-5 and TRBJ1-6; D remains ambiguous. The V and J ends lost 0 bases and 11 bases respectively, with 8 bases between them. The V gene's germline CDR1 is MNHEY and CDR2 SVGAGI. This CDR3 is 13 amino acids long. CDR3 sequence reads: CASSYSALPPLHF. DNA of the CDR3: TGTGCCAGCAGTTACTCGGCCCTTCCACCCCTCCACTTT.

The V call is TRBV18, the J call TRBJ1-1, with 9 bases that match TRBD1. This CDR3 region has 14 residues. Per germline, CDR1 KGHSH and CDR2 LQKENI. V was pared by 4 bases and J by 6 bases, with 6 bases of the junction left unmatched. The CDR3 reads CASSQGQGFPEAFF. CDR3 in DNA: TGTGCCAGCTCACAGGGACAGGGTTTCCCTGAAGCTTTCTTT.

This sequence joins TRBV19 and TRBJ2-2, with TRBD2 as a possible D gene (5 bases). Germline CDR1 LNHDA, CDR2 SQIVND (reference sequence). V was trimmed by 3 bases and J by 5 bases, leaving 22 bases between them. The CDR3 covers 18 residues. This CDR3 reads CASSISFQSRGWTGELFF. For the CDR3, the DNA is TGTGCCAGTAGTATCTCGTTCCAGAGCAGAGGGTGGACCGGGGAGCTGTTTTTT.

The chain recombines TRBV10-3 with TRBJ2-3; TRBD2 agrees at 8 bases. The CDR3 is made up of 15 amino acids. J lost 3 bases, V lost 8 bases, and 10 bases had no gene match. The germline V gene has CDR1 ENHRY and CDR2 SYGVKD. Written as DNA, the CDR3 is TGTGCCATCGCCGTGGGACTAGGGATTACAGATACGCAGTATTTT. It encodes CAIAVGLGITDTQYF.

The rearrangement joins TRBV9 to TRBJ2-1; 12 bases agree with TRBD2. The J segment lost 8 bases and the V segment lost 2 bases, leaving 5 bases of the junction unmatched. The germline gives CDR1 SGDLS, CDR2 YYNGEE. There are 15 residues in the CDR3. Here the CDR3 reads CASSVLAGGPHEQFF. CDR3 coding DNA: TGTGCCAGCAGCGTCCTAGCGGGGGGGCCTCATGAGCAGTTCTTC.

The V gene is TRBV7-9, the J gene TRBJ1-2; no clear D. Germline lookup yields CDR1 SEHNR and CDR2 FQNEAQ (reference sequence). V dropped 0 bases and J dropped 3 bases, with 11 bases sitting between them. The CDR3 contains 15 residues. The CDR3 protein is CASSLALGVDYGYTF. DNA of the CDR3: TGTGCCAGCAGCTTAGCGCTGGGCGTTGACTATGGCTACACCTTC.

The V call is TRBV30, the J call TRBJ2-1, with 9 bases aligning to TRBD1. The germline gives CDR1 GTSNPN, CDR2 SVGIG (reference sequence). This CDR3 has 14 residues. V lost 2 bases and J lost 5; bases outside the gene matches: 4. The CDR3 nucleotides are TGTGCCTGGAGTAAGGGACAGGGTCACAATGAGCAGTTCTTC. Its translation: CAWSKGQGHNEQFF. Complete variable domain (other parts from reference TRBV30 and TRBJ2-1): SQTIHQWPATLVQPVGSPLSLECTVEGTSNPNLYWYRQAAGRGLQLLFYSVGIGQISSEVPQNLSASRPQDRQFILSSKKLLLSDSGFYLCAWSKGQGHNEQFFGPGTRLTVL.

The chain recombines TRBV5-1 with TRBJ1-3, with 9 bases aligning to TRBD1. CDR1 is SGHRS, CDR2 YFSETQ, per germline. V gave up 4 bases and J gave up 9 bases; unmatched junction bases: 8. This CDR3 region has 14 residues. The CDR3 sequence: CASSRQGGEGTIYF. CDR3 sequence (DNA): TGCGCCAGCAGCCGACAGGGGGGAGAAGGCACCATATATTTT.

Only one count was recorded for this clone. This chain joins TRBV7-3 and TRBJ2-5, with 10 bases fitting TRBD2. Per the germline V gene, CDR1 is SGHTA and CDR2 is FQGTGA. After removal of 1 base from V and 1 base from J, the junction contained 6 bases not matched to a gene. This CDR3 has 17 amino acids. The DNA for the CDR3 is TGTGCCAGCAGCTTAAAAGGGGCTAGCGGGGGCCAAGAGACCCAGTACTTC. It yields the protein CASSLKGASGGQETQYF.

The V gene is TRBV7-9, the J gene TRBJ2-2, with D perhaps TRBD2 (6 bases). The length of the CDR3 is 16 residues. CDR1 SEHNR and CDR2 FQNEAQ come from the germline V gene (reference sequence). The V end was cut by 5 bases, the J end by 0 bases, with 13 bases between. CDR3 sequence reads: CASSAEGLANTGELFF. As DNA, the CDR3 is TGTGCCAGCAGCGCCGAGGGACTTGCGAACACCGGGGAGCTGTTTTTT.

The CDR3 loop is CASSEKPYQGAFF. CDR3 in DNA: TGTGCCAGCAGTGAAAAACCCTACCAGGGAGCTTTCTTT. This rearrangement joins TRBV2 to TRBJ1-1, with D perhaps TRBD1 (5 bases). Germline V gene sequence: CDR1 SNHLY, CDR2 FYNNEI. CDR3 size: 13 residues. V was shortened by 2 bases and J by 10 bases, with 14 bases between the two germline ends. Full variable domain (outside the CDR3, taken from reference TRBV2 and TRBJ1-1): EPEVTQTPSHQVTQMGQEVILRCVPISNHLYFYWYRQILGQKVEFLVSFYNNEISEKSEIFDDQFSVERPDGSNFTLKIRSTKLEDSAMYFCASSEKPYQGAFFGQGTRLTVV.

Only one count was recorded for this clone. The DNA of the CDR3 is TGTGCCAGCAGCTGGAGCGACAGGGGGCCGAGGGCTGAAGCTTTCTTT. Protein product: CASSWSDRGPRAEAFF. This sequence joins TRBV7-9 and TRBJ1-1; 10 bases align to TRBD1. The CDR3 covers 16 residues. CDR1 is SEHNR and CDR2 is FQNEAQ in the germline V gene (reference sequence). V was clipped by 4 bases and J by 6 bases; unmatched bases: 11.